The clone carrying this T cell receptor beta chain was found many times. Its antigen is currently unknown. The second PCR ran roughly 6 to 12 cycles with a sample-barcoded 5' primer and J-beta primers. Each cDNA molecule, via a template-switch adaptor with 12 random nucleotides, was tagged. MiXCR was run by TCRdb on the 5' RACE reads, yielding one entry per CDR3 protein. The sample carries hundreds of thousands of distinct CDR3 sequences, 32% recorded once. The data belong to a study of blood T cells in healthy people across ages. Findings of the study overall: Unknown CMV status may confound age-related changes in expanded clones.

This CDR3 region has 13 residues. Germline trimming cut 1 base from V and 10 bases from J; bases unmatched to any gene: 7. Germline lookup yields CDR1 SEHNR and CDR2 FQNEAQ (reference sequence). This receptor was identified in a woman older than 75 in good health. The chain combines TRBV7-9 with TRBJ2-7, with TRBD2 matching 7 bases. Material: blood. In nucleotides, the CDR3 is TGTGCCAGCAGCTTAGAGGTCGCGGGGGACCAGTACTTC. It is translated as CASSLEVAGDQYF. The whole variable domain, remainder taken from reference TRBV7-9 and TRBJ2-7, is DTGVSQNPRHKITKRGQNVTFRCDPISEHNRLYWYRQTLGQGPEFLTYFQNEAQLEKSRLLSDRFSAERPKGSFSTLEIQRTEQGDSAMYLCASSLEVAGDQYFGPGTRLTVT.